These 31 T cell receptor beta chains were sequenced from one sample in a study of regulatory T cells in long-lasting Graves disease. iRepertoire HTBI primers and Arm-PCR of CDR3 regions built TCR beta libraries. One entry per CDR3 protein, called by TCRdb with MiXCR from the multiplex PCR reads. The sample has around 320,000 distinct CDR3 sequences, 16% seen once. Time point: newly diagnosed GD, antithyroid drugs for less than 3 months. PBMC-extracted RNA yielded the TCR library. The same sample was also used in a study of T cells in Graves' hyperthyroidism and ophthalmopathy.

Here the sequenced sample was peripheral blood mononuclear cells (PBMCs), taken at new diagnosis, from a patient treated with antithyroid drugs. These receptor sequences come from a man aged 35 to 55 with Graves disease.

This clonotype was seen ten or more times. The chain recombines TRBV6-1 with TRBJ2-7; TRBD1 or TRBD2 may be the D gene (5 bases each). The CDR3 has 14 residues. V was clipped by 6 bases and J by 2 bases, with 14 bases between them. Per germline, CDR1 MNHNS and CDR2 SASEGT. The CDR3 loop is CASRTYWGTYEQYF. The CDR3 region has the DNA TGTGCCAGCAGAACGTATTGGGGGACCTACGAGCAGTACTTC.

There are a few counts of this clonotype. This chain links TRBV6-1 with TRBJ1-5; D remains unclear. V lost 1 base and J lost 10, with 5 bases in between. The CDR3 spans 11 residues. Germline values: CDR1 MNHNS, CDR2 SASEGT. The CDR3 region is CASSEGSPQHF. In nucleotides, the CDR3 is TGTGCCAGCAGTGAAGGGTCCCCCCAGCATTTT.

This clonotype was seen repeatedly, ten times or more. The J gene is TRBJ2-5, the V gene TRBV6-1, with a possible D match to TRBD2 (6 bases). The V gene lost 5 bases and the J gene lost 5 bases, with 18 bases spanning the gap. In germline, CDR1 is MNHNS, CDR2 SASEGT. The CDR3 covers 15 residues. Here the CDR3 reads CASSIHRGRMETQYF. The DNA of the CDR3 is TGTGCCAGCAGTATTCACAGAGGGAGGATGGAGACCCAGTACTTC.

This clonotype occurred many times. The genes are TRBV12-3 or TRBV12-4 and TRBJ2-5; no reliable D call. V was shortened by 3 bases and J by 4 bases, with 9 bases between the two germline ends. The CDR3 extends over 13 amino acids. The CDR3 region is CASSFVGGETQYF. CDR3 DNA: TGTGCCAGCAGTTTTGTTGGTGGAGAGACCCAGTACTTC.

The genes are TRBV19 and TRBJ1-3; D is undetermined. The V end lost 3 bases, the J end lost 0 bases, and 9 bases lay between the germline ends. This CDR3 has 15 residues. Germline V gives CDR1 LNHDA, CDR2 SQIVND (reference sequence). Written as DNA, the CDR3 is TGTGCCAGTAGTATTCGGGGAACCTCTGGAAACACCATATATTTT. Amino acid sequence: CASSIRGTSGNTIYF.

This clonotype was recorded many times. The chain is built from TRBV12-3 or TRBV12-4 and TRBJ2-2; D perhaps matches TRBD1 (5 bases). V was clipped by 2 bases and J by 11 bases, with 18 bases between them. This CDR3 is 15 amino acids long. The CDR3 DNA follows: TGTGCCAGCAGTTTAATTCGGACACCCCTAGGCGAGCTGTTTTTT. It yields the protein CASSLIRTPLGELFF.

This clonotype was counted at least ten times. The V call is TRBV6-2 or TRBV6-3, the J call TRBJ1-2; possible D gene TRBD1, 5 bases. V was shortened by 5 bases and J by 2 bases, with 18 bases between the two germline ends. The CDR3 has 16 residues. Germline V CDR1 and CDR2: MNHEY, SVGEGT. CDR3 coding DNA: TGTGCCAGCAGTGAACTTGACGGGGGATCGAACTATGGCTACACCTTC. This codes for CASSELDGGSNYGYTF.

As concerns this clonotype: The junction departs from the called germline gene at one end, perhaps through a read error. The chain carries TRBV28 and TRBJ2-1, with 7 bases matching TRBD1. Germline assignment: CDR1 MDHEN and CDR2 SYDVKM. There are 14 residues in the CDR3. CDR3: CASTTGTVYSEQFF. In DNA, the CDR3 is TGTGCCAGTACAACCGGGACAGTCTACAGTGAGCAGTTCTTC.

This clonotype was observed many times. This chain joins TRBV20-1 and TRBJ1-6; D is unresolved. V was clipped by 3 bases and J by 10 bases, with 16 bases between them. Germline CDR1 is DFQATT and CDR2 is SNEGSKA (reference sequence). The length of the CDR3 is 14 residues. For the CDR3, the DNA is TGCAGTGCTAGGGGGAATATGGAGATGTCACCCCTCCACTTT. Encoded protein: CSARGNMEMSPLHF.

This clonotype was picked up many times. The CDR3 region is CASSAYRTDTQYF. Here the CDR3 DNA reads TGTGCCAGCAGCGCCTACAGGACAGATACGCAGTATTTT. The V and J genes are TRBV9 and TRBJ2-3; D may be TRBD1 (5 bases). Trimming removed 3 bases at V and 3 bases at J, with 8 bases between. The CDR3 length is 13 residues. Germline V gene lookup returns CDR1 SGDLS and CDR2 YYNGEE. Complete variable domain (other parts from reference TRBV9 and TRBJ2-3): DSGVTQTPKHLITATGQRVTLRCSPRSGDLSVYWYQQSLDQGLQFLIQYYNGEERAKGNILERFSAQQFPDLHSELNLSSLELGDSALYFCASSAYRTDTQYFGPGTRLTVL.

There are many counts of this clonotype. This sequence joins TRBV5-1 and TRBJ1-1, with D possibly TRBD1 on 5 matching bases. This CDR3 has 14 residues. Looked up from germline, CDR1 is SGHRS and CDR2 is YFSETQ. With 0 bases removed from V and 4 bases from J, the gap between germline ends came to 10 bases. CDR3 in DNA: TGCGCCAGCAGCTTGGCGCAGGGCGTCACTGAAGCTTTCTTT. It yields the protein CASSLAQGVTEAFF. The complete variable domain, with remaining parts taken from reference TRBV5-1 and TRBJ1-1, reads KAGVTQTPRYLIKTRGQQVTLSCSPISGHRSVSWYQQTPGQGLQFLFEYFSETQRNKGNFPGRFSGRQFSNSRSEMNVSTLELGDSALYLCASSLAQGVTEAFFGQGTRLTVV.

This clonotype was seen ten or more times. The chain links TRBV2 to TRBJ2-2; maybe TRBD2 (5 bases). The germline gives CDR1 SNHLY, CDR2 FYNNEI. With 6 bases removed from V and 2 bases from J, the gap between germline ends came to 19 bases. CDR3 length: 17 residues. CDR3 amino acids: CASRLDLTTRNTGELFF. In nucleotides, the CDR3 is TGTGCCAGCAGACTAGACCTGACTACTCGCAACACCGGGGAGCTGTTTTTT.

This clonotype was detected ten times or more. CDR3 amino acids: CASSPRQGAPEAFF. The DNA of the CDR3 is TGTGCCAGCAGTCCTAGACAGGGTGCGCCTGAAGCTTTCTTT. The chain uses TRBV2 and TRBJ1-1; TRBD1 matches at 7 bases. V shed 5 bases and J 6 bases; nucleotides not matched to a gene: 9. The length of the CDR3 is 14 residues. The V gene's germline CDR1 is SNHLY and CDR2 FYNNEI.

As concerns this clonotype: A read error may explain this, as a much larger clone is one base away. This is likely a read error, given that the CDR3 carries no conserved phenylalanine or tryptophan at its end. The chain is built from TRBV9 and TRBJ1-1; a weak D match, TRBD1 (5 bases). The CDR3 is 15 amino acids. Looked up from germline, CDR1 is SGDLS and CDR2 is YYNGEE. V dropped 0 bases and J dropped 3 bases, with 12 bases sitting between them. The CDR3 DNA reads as TGTGCCAGCAGCGTAGATGGGGGGAGGTACACTGAAGCTTTCCTT. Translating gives CASSVDGGRYTEAFL.

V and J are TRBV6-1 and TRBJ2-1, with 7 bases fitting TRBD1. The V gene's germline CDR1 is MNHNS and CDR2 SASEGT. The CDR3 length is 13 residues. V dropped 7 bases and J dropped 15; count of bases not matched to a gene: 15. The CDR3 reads CASTLQGTRAWFF. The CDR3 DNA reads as TGTGCCAGCACACTACAGGGGACCCGAGCATGGTTCTTC.

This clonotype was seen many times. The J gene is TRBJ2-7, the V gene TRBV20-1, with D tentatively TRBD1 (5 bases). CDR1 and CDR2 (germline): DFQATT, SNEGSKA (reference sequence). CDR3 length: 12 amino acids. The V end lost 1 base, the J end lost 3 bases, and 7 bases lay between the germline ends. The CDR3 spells CSARGQGYEQYF. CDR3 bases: TGCAGTGCTAGAGGCCAGGGCTACGAGCAGTACTTC.

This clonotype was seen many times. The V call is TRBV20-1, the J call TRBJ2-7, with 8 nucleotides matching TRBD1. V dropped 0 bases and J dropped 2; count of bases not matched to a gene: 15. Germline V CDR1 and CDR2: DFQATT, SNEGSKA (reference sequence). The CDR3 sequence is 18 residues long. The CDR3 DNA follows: TGCAGTGCTAGAGACCCTGAGAACCAGGGGGCCTTTGCCTACGAGCAGTACTTC. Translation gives CSARDPENQGAFAYEQYF.

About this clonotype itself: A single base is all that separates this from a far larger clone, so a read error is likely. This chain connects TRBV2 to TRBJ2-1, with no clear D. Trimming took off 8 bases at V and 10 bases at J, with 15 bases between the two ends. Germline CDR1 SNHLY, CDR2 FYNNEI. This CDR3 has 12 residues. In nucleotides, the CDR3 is TGTGCCAGCGGTACAAGCCGGTACGAGCAGTTCTTC. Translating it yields CASGTSRYEQFF. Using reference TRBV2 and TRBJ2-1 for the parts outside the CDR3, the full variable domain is EPEVTQTPSHQVTQMGQEVILRCVPISNHLYFYWYRQILGQKVEFLVSFYNNEISEKSEIFDDQFSVERPDGSNFTLKIRSTKLEDSAMYFCASGTSRYEQFFGPGTRLTVL.

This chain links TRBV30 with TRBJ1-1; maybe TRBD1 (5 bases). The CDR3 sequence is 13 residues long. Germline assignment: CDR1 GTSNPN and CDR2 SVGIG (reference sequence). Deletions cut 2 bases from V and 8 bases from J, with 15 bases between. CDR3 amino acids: CAWSPGVGAEAFF. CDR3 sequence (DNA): TGTGCCTGGAGTCCGGGGGTCGGGGCCGAAGCTTTCTTT.

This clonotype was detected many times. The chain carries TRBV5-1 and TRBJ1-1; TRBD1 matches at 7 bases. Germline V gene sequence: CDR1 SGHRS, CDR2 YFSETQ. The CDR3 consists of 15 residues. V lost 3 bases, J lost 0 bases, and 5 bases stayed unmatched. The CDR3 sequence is CASSSVQGMNTEAFF. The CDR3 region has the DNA TGCGCCAGCAGCTCGGTACAGGGGATGAACACTGAAGCTTTCTTT.

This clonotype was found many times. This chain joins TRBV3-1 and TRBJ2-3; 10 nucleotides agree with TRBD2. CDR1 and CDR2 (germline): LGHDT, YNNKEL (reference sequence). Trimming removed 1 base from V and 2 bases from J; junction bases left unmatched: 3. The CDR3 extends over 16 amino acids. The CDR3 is CASSQALAGNTDTQYF. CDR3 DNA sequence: TGTGCCAGCAGCCAAGCACTAGCGGGGAACACAGATACGCAGTATTTT.

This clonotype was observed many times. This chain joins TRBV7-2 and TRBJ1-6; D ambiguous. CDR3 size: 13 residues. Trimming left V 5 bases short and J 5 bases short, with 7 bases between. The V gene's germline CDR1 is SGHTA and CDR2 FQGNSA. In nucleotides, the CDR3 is TGTGCCAGCAGCGAGGATCATAATTCACCCCTCCACTTT. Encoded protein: CASSEDHNSPLHF.

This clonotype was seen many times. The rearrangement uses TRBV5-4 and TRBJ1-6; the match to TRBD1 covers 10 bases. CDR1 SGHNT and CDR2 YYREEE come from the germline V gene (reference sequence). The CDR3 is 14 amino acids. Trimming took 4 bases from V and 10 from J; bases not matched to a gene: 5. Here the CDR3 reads CASSRTGGRSPLHF. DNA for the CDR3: TGTGCCAGCAGCCGGACAGGGGGGCGATCACCCCTCCACTTT.

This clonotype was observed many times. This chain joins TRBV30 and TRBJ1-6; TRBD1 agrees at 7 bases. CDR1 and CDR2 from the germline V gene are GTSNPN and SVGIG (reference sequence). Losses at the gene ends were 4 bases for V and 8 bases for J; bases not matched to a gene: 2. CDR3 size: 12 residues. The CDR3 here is CAWNRGYSPLHF. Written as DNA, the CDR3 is TGTGCCTGGAACAGGGGTTATTCACCCCTCCACTTT.

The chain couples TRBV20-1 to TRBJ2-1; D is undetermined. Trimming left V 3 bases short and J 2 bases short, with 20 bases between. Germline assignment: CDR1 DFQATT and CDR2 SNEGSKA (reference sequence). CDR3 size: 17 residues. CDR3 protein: CSASRSPRPSPYNEQFF. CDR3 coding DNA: TGCAGTGCTAGTCGTAGTCCTAGGCCCAGCCCCTACAATGAGCAGTTCTTC.

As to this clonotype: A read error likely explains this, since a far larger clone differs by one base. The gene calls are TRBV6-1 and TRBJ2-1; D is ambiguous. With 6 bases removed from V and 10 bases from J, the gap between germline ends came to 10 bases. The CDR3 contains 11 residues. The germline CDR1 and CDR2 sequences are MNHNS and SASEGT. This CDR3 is CASRSIYEQFF. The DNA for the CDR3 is TGTGCCAGCAGATCGATCTACGAGCAGTTCTTC.

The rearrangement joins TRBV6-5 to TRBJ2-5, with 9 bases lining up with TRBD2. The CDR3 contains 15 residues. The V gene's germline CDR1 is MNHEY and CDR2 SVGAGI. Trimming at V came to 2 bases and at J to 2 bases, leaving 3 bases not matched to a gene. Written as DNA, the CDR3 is TGTGCCAGCAGTTACACGACTAGCGGACAAGAGACCCAGTACTTC. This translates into CASSYTTSGQETQYF.

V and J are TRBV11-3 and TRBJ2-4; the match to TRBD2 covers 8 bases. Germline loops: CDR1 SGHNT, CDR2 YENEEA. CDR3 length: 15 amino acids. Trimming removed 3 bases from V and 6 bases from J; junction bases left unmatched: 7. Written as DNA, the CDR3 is TGTGCCAGCAGCTTCACCGGGACTAGGGGAAACATTCAGTACTTC. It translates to CASSFTGTRGNIQYF. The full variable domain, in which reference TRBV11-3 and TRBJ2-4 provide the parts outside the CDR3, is EAGVVQSPRYKIIEKKQPVAFWCNPISGHNTLYWYLQNLGQGPELLIRYENEEAVDDSQLPKDRFSAERLKGVDSTLKIQPAELGDSAVYLCASSFTGTRGNIQYFGAGTRLSVL.

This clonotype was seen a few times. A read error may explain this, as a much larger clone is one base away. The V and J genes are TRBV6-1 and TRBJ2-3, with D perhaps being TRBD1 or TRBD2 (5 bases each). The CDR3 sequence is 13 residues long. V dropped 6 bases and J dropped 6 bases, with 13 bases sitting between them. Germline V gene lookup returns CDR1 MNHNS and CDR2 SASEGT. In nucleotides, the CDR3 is TGTGCCAGCAGCTTCAGGTGGGGGGATACGCAGTATTTT. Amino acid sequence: CASSFRWGDTQYF.

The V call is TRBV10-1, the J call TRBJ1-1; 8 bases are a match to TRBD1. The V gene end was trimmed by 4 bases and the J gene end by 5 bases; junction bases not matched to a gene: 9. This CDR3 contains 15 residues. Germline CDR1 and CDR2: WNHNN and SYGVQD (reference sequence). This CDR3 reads CASSAHDRGITEAFF. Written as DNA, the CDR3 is TGCGCCAGCAGTGCCCATGACAGGGGAATTACTGAAGCTTTCTTT.

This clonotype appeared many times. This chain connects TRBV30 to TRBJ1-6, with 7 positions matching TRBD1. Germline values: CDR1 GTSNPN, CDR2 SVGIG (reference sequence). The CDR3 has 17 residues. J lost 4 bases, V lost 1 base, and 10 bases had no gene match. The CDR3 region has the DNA TGTGCCTGGAGTGAACAGGGGTTAGTGGATTATAATTCACCCCTCCACTTT. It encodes CAWSEQGLVDYNSPLHF. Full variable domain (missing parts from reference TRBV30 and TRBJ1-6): SQTIHQWPATLVQPVGSPLSLECTVEGTSNPNLYWYRQAAGRGLQLLFYSVGIGQISSEVPQNLSASRPQDRQFILSSKKLLLSDSGFYLCAWSEQGLVDYNSPLHFGNGTRLTVT.